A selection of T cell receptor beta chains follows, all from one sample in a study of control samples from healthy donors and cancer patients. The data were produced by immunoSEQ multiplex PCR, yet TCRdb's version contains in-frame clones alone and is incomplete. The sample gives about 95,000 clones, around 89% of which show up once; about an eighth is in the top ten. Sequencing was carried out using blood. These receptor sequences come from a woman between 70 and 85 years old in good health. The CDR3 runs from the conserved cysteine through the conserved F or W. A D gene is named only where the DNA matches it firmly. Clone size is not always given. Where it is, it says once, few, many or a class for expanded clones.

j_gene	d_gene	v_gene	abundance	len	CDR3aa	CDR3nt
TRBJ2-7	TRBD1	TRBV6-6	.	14	CASSYGTGLVWQYF	TGTGCCAGCAGTTACGGGACAGGATTGGTTTGGCAGTACTTC
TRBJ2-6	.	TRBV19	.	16	CASSMWGGSGANVLTF	TGTGCCAGTAGTATGTGGGGAGGCTCTGGGGCCAACGTCCTGACTTTC
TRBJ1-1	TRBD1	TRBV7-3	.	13	CASSGQGAKEAFF	TGTGCCAGCAGCGGACAGGGGGCGAAGGAAGCTTTCTTT
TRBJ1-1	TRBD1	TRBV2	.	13	CASTNGVDREAFF	TGTGCCAGCACCAACGGGGTGGACAGGGAAGCTTTCTTT
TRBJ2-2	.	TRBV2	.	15	CASSEHGFSTGELFF	TGTGCCAGCAGTGAACATGGTTTTAGCACCGGGGAGCTGTTTTTT
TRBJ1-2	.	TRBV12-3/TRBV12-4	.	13	CASSLTESYGYTF	TGTGCCAGCAGCCTTACAGAAAGCTATGGCTACACCTTC
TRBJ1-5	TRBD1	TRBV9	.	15	CASPTGTGEGQPQHF	TGTGCCAGCCCAACCGGGACAGGGGAAGGTCAGCCCCAGCATTTT
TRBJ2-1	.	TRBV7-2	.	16	CASSPNIGGVRNEQFF	TGTGCCAGCAGCCCCAACATAGGGGGAGTTCGCAATGAGCAGTTCTTC
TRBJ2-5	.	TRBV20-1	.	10	CSATDATQYF	TGCAGTGCTACAGATGCGACCCAGTACTTC
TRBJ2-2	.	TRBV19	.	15	CASGSGLANTGELFF	TGTGCCAGTGGCTCGGGACTCGCGAACACCGGGGAGCTGTTTTTT
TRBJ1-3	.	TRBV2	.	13	CASSEEAGNTIYF	TGTGCCAGCAGTGAGGAGGCTGGAAACACCATATATTTT
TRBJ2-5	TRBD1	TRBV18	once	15	CASSGQGTYQETQYF	TGTGCCAGCTCGGGACAGGGAACGTACCAAGAGACCCAGTACTTC
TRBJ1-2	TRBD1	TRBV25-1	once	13	CASSAGDRGPYTF	TGTGCCAGCAGTGCCGGGGACAGAGGACCCTACACCTTC
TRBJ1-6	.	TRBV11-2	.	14	CASSLRVEGSPLHF	TGTGCCAGCAGCTTAAGGGTAGAGGGTTCACCCCTCCACTTT
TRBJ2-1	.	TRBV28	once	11	CASSIRGEQFF	TGTGCCAGCAGTATTAGGGGTGAGCAGTTCTTC
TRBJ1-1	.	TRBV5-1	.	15	CASSRAGVTGTEAFF	TGCGCCAGCAGCCGGGCAGGGGTTACAGGTACTGAAGCTTTCTTT
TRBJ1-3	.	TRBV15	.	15	CATSRDRASGNTIYF	TGTGCCACCAGCAGAGATAGGGCCTCTGGAAACACCATATATTTT
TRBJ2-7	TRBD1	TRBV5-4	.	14	CASSRPGQSYEQYF	TGTGCCAGCAGTCGTCCGGGACAGAGCTACGAGCAGTACTTC
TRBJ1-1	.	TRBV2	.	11	CASGAYGEAFF	TGTGCCAGCGGGGCATACGGCGAAGCTTTCTTT
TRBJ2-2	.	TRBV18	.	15	CASSPTTGLTGELFF	TGTGCCAGCTCACCGACTACCGGACTCACCGGGGAGCTGTTTTTT
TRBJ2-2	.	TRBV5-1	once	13	CASSLKGTGELFF	TGCGCCAGCAGCCTGAAGGGGACCGGGGAGCTGTTTTTT
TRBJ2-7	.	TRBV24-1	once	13	CATSETGNYEQYF	TGTGCCACCAGTGAAACCGGGAACTACGAGCAGTACTTC
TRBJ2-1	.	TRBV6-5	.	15	CASSSPSDKYNEQFF	TGTGCCAGCAGTTCCCCCAGCGACAAGTACAATGAGCAGTTCTTC
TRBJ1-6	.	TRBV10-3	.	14	CAISRDYQNSPLHF	TGTGCCATCAGTAGGGACTATCAAAATTCACCCCTCCACTTT
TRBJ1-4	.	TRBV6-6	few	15	CASWSAGMPNEKLFF	TGTGCCAGCTGGTCGGCAGGGATGCCTAATGAAAAACTGTTTTTT
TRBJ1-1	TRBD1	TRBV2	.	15	CASRAGTADNTEAFF	TGTGCCAGCAGAGCCGGGACAGCCGACAACACTGAAGCTTTCTTT
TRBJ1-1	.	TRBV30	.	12	CAWSVKNTEAFF	TGTGCCTGGAGTGTTAAGAACACTGAAGCTTTCTTT
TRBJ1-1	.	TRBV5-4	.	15	CASSLEPPGNTEAFF	TGTGCCAGCAGCTTGGAACCCCCAGGGAACACTGAAGCTTTCTTT
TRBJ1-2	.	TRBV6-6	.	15	CASSYSLGIHYGYTF	TGTGCCAGCAGTTACTCGTTGGGAATCCACTATGGCTACACCTTC
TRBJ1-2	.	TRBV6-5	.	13	CASRPRELYGYTF	TGTGCCAGCAGACCCCGGGAGCTATATGGCTACACCTTC
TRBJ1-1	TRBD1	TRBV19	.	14	CASSTGGWDTEAFF	TGTGCCAGTAGTACAGGGGGCTGGGACACTGAAGCTTTCTTT
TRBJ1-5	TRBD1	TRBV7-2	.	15	CASSPRGGGRQPQHF	TGTGCCAGCAGCCCCCGGGGAGGGGGCAGGCAGCCCCAGCATTTT
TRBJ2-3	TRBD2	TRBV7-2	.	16	CASSSGSGRGEDTQYF	TGTGCCAGCAGCTCCGGGAGCGGGAGAGGGGAAGATACGCAGTATTTT
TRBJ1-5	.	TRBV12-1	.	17	CASSGSRDSQGVQPQHF	TGTGCCAGCAGCGGAAGTCGGGACAGTCAAGGGGTCCAACCCCAGCATTTT
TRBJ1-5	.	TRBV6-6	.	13	CASSPSSHQPQHF	TGTGCCAGCAGCCCCTCGTCACATCAGCCCCAGCATTTT
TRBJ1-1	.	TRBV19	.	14	CASGVGAMNTEAFF	TGTGCCAGTGGTGTAGGGGCCATGAACACTGAAGCTTTCTTT
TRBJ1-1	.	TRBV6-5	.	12	CASSPRTREAFF	TGTGCCAGCAGCCCCAGGACAAGAGAAGCTTTCTTT
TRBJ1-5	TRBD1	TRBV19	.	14	CASRDDRVNQPQHF	TGTGCCAGTAGGGATGACAGGGTAAATCAGCCCCAGCATTTT
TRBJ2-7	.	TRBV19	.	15	CASRLGPGSSYEQYF	TGTGCCAGTAGGCTCGGGCCAGGGAGCTCCTACGAGCAGTACTTC
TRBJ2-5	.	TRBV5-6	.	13	CASSLLGPETQYF	TGTGCCAGCAGCTTGCTGGGACCGGAGACCCAGTACTTC
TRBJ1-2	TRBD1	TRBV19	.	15	CASIKESGTVAGYTF	TGTGCCAGTATCAAAGAATCCGGGACAGTGGCGGGCTACACCTTC
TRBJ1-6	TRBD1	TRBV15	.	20	CATSRDLGRGGGLRNSPLHF	TGTGCCACCAGCAGAGATCTCGGGAGAGGAGGGGGCCTAAGGAATTCACCCCTCCACTTT
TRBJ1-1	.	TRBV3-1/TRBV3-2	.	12	CASSQARLSYPF	TGTGCCAGCAGCCAAGCCCGACTCAGTTACCCATTT
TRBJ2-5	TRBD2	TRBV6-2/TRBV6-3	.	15	CASSSLARGGETQYF	TGTGCCAGCAGTTCACTAGCGAGGGGAGGAGAGACCCAGTACTTC
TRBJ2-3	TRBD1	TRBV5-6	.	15	CASSRTGAGTDTQYF	TGTGCCAGCAGCCGGACAGGGGCCGGCACAGATACGCAGTATTTT
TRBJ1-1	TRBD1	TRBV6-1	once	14	CASSELFRQGRDFF	TGTGCCAGCAGTGAACTATTTCGACAGGGGAGGGATTTCTTT
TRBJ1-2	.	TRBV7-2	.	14	CASSLGPAGYGYTF	TGTGCCAGCAGCTTGGGACCGGCTGGCTATGGCTACACCTTC
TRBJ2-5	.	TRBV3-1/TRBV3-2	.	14	CASSHPLREGTQYF	TGTGCCAGCAGCCATCCCCTCCGAGAAGGGACCCAGTACTTC
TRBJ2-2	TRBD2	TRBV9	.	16	CASSARLAGEGGELFF	TGTGCCAGCAGCGCCCGACTAGCGGGAGAGGGCGGGGAGCTGTTTTTT
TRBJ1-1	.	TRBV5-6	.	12	CASSPGITEAFF	TGTGCCAGCAGCCCGGGGATCACTGAAGCTTTCTTT